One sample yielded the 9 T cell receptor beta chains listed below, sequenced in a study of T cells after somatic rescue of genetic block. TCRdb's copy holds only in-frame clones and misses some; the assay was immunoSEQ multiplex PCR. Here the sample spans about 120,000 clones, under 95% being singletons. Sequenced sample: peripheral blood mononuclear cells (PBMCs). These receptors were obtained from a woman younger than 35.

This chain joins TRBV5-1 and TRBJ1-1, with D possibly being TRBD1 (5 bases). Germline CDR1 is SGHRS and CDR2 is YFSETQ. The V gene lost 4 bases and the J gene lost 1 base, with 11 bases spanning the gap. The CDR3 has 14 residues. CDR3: CASSVDQGNTEAFF. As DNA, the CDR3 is TGCGCCAGCAGCGTTGATCAGGGGAACACTGAAGCTTTCTTT.

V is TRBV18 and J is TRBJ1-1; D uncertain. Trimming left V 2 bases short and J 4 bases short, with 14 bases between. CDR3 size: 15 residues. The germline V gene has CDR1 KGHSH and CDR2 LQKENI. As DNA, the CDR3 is TGTGCCAGCTCACCAGTTTTGGAGGGCGGCACTGAAGCTTTCTTT. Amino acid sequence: CASSPVLEGGTEAFF.

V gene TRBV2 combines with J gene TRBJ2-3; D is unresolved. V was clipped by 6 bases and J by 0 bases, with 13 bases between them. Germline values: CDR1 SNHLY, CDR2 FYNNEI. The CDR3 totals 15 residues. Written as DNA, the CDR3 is TGTGCCAGCAGCACCGACGGATTAAGCACAGATACGCAGTATTTT. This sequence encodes CASSTDGLSTDTQYF.

Here the CDR3 reads CAISESSRDYEQYF. The CDR3 DNA reads as TGTGCCATCAGTGAGTCGAGTCGGGACTACGAGCAGTACTTC. This sequence joins TRBV10-3 and TRBJ2-7; the D gene is possibly TRBD2 (5 bases). This CDR3 contains 14 residues. Looked up from germline, CDR1 is ENHRY and CDR2 is SYGVKD. The V and J ends lost 0 bases and 3 bases respectively, with 9 bases between them.

CDR3 sequence reads: CASSSPGQIQETQYF. The CDR3 bases are TGTGCCAGCAGCTCACCGGGCCAGATACAAGAGACCCAGTACTTC. The gene calls are TRBV7-2 and TRBJ2-5; no clear D gene. The CDR3 has 15 residues. V shed 4 bases and J shed 2 bases, with 14 bases lying between them. Germline CDR1 SGHTA, CDR2 FQGNSA.

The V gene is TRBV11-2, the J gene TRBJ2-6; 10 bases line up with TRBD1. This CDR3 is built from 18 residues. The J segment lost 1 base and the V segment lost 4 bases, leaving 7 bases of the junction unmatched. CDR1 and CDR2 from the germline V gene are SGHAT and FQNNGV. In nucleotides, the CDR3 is TGTGCCAGCAGCTCATTAAGACAGGGGGCGTCTGGGGCCAACGTCCTGACTTTC. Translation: CASSSLRQGASGANVLTF.

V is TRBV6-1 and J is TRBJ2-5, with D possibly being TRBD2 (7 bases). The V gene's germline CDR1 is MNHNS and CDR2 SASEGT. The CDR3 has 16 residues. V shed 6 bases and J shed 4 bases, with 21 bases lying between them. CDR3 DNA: TGTGCCAGCAGGGAACCCGAGGGGGGGCCCTTAGAGACCCAGTACTTC. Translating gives CASREPEGGPLETQYF.

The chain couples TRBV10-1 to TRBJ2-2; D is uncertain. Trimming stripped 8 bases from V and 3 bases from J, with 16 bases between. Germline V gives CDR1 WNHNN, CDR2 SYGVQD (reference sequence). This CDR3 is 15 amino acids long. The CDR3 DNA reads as TGCGCCAGCCCAGCGACACGACCTTACACCGGGGAGCTGTTTTTT. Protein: CASPATRPYTGELFF.

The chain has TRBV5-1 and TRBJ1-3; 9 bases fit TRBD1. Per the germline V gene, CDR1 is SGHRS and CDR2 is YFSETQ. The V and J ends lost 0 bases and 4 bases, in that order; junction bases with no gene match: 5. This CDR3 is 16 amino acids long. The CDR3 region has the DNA TGCGCCAGCAGCTTGGCGGGACAGGGAAGAGGAAACACCATATATTTT. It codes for CASSLAGQGRGNTIYF.